Below, 6 T cell receptor beta chains from the same sample are listed, as sequenced in a study of CD8+ T cells in alopecia areata. TCR sequencing used cDNA made by reverse transcription of extracted RNA. Profiling relied on immunoSEQ multiplex PCR, and the TCRdb table lists in-frame clones only, not all of them. This sample yields 120,000 to 150,000 clones, of which 85% to 90% are seen a single time; about 13% belongs to the top ten. Treatment in this sample: oral pan-JAK inhibitor, 5-10 mg twice daily. Sequences were derived from CD8+ T cells sorted from blood, sampled at week 4, from a patient treated with tofacitinib. The receptors originated from a human donor with alopecia areata.

This chain joins TRBV30 and TRBJ1-2; TRBD1 aligns across 7 bases. The CDR3 is 16 residues long. V shed 6 bases and J 8 bases; nucleotides not matched to a gene: 21. The germline CDR1 and CDR2 sequences are GTSNPN and SVGIG (reference sequence). This CDR3 reads CACIWDSVSPIWGYTF. CDR3 bases: TGTGCCTGTATCTGGGACAGCGTTTCTCCTATATGGGGCTACACCTTC.

In its sample, this clone was seen once. V usage is TRBV9 and J usage is TRBJ2-5, with a tentative D call TRBD2 (5 bases). This CDR3 is 14 amino acids long. Trimming removed 4 bases at V and 3 bases at J, with 13 bases between. Germline V gene data show CDR1 as SGDLS and CDR2 as YYNGEE. CDR3 DNA sequence: TGTGCCAGCAGCCTCACCGACGGGAAAGAGACCCAGTACTTC. Protein: CASSLTDGKETQYF.

CDR3 residues: CAWRGTGPHEQYF. The CDR3 nucleotides read TGTGCCTGGAGAGGGACCGGGCCCCACGAGCAGTACTTC. This chain joins TRBV5-4 and TRBJ2-7; either TRBD1 or TRBD2 may fit D (5 bases each). Trimming shortened V by 10 bases and J by 5 bases, and 19 bases separated the two germline ends. From germline, CDR1 is SGHNT and CDR2 YYREEE (reference sequence). This CDR3 has 13 residues.

V and J are TRBV7-9 and TRBJ2-1, with D perhaps TRBD1 or TRBD2 (5 bases each). The CDR3 is 15 residues long. Deletions cut 8 bases from V and 9 bases from J, with 23 bases between. Germline V lookup: CDR1 SEHNR, CDR2 FQNEAQ (reference sequence). CDR3 bases: TGTGCCAGCCAGACCGGCGAACGGGGCCGGAGTGAGCAGTTCTTC. The encoded protein is CASQTGERGRSEQFF.

Remarks on this clone: The junction differs from germline at one of its ends, possibly a read error. This chain connects TRBV27 to TRBJ2-5; weak D call: TRBD2 (5 bases). This CDR3 contains 13 residues. CDR1 MNHEY and CDR2 SMNVEV come from the germline V gene (reference sequence). The CDR3 nucleotides read TGTGCCAGCACACATGGAGGAGGAAGTTCAGCGCACTTC. Residues: CASTHGGGSSAHF.

This chain joins TRBV27 and TRBJ2-1; no clear D gene. Looked up from germline, CDR1 is MNHEY and CDR2 is SMNVEV (reference sequence). The CDR3 loop spans 11 amino acids. Deletions cut 8 bases from V and 7 bases from J, with 9 bases between. This CDR3 is CASSMGNEQFF. The CDR3 coding sequence is TGTGCCAGCTCAATGGGGAATGAGCAGTTCTTC.